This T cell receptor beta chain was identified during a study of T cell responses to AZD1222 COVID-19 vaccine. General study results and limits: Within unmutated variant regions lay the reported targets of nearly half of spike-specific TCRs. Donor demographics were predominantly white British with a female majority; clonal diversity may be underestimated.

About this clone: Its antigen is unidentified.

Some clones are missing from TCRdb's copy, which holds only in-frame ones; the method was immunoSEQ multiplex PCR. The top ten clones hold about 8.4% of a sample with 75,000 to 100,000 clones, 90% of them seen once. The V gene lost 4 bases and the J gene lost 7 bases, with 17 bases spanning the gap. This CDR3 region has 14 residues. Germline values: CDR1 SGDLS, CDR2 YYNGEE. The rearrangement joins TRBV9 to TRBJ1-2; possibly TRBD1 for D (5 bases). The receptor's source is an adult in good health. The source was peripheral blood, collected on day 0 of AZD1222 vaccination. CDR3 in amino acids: CASSPGEGWAGYTF. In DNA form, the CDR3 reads TGTGCCAGCAGCCCCGGCGAGGGGTGGGCTGGCTACACCTTC.